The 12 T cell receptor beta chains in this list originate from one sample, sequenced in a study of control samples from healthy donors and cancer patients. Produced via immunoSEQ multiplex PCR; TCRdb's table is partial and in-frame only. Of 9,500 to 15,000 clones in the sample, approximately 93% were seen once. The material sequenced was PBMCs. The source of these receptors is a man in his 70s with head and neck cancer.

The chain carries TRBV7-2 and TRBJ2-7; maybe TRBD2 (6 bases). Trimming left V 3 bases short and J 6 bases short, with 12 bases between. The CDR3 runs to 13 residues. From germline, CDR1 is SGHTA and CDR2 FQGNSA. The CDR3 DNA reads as TGTGCCAGCAGCTTTACCGCGGGGAGCGAGCAGTACTTC. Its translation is CASSFTAGSEQYF.

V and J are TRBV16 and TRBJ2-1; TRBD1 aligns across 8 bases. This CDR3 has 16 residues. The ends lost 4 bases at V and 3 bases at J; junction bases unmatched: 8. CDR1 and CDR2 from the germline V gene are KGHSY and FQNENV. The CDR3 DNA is TGTGCCAGCAGCCGACGAGAGGGGACAGGCTACAATGAGCAGTTCTTC. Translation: CASSRREGTGYNEQFF.

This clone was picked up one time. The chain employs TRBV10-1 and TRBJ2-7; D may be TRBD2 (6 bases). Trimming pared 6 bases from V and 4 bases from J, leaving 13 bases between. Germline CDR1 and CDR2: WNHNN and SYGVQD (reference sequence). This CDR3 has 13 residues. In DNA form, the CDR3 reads TGCGCCAGCAGCGGCCAACTAGCTTACGAGCAGTACTTC. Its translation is CASSGQLAYEQYF.

The CDR3 DNA is TGTGCCAGCAGCCAAGGCCTAGCGGGGTTCTACGAGCAGTACTTC. It yields the protein CASSQGLAGFYEQYF. The chain combines TRBV3-1 (or the pseudogene TRBV3-2) with TRBJ2-7, with TRBD2 matching 9 bases. The CDR3 length is 15 residues. V lost 1 base and J lost 3; bases outside the gene matches: 4. Germline CDR1 LGHDT, CDR2 YNNKEL (reference sequence).

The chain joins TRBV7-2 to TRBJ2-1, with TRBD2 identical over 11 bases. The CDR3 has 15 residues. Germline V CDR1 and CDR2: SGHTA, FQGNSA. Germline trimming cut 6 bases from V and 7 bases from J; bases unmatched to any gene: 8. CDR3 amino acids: CASRPRLAGRNEQFF. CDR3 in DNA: TGTGCCAGCAGGCCACGACTAGCGGGAAGGAATGAGCAGTTCTTC.

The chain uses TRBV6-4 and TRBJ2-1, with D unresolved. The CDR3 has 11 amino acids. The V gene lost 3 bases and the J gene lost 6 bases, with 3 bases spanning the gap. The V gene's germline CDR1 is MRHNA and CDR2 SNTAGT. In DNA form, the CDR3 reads TGTGCCAGCAGTGAGGGCAATGAGCAGTTCTTC. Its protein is CASSEGNEQFF.

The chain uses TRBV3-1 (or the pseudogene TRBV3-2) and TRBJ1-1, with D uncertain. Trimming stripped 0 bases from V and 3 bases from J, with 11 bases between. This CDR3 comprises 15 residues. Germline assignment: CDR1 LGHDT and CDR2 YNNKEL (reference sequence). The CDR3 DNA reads TGTGCCAGCAGCCAAGATCCGGGGAAGGACACTGAAGCTTTCTTT. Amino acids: CASSQDPGKDTEAFF.

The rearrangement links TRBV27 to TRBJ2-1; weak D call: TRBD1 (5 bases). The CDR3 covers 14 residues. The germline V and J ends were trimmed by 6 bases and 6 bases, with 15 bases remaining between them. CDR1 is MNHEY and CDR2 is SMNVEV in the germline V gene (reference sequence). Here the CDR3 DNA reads TGTGCCAGCAGCCGACAGTTCGGTTCCAATGAGCAGTTCTTC. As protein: CASSRQFGSNEQFF.

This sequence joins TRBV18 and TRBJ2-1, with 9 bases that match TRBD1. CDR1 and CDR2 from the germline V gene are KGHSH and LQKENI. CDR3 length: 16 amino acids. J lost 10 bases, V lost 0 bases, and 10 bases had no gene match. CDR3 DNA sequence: TGTGCCAGCTCACCACCCCAACCGGGACAGGGATTAGAGCAGTTCTTC. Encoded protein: CASSPPQPGQGLEQFF. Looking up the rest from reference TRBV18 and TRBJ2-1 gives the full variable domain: NAGVMQNPRHLVRRRGQEARLRCSPMKGHSHVYWYRQLPEEGLKFMVYLQKENIIDESGMPKERFSAEFPKEGPSILRIQQVVRGDSAAYFCASSPPQPGQGLEQFFGPGTRLTVL.

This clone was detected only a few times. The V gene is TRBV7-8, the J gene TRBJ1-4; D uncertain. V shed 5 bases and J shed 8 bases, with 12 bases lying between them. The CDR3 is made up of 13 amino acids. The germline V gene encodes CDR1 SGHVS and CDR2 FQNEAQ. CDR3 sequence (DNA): TGTGCCAGCAGCGGGGTCGAGTGGGAAAAACTGTTTTTT. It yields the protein CASSGVEWEKLFF.

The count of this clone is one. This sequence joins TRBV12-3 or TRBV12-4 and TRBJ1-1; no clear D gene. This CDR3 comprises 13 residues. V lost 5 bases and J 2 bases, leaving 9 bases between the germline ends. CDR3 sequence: CASSGRVNTEAFF. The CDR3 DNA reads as TGTGCCAGCAGTGGCCGGGTCAACACTGAAGCTTTCTTT.

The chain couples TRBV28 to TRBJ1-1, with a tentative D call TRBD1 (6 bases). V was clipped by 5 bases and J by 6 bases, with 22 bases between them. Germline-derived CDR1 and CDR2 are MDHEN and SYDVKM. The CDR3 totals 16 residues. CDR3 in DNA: TGTGCCAGCAGTCTTCACGGGGGGCCGCGCCTAGCTGAAGCTTTCTTT. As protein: CASSLHGGPRLAEAFF.